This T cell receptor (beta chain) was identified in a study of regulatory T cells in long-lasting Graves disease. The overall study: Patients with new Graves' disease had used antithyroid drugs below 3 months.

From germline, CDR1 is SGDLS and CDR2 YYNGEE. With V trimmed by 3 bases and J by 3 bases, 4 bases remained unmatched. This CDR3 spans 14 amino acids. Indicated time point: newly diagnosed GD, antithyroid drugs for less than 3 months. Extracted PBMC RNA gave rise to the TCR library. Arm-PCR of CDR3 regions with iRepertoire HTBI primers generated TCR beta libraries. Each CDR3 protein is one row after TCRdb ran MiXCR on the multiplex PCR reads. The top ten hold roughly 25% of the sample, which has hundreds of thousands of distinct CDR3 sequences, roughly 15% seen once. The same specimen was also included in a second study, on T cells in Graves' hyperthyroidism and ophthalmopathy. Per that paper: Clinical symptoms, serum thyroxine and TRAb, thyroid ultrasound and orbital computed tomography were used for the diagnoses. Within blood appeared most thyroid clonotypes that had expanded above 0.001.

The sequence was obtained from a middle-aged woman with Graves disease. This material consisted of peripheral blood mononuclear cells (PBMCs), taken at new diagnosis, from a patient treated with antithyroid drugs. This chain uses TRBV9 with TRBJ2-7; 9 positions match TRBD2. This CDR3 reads CASSGLAENYEQYF. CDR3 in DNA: TGTGCCAGCAGCGGACTAGCGGAAAACTACGAGCAGTACTTC.